This TCR beta chain was obtained from a study of Ad26.COV2.S vaccination and SARS-CoV-2 variants. Study-level findings and limits: For non-spike TCRs, breadth in vaccine recipients resembled that in placebo recipients.

As for this clone: Its cognate antigen is unknown.

Produced via immunoSEQ multiplex PCR; TCRdb's table is partial and in-frame only. The sample lists fewer than 500,000 clones; more than 80% were seen once. Regarding treatment: 15 to 20 received Ad26.COV2.S at low or high dose, single or two shots; a few received placebo; per-sample allocation not given. Sampling occurred on day 63 after the first vaccine or placebo injection. The CDR3 length is 15 residues. The receptor was isolated from a person between 18 and 59 years old who received the Ad26.COV2.S COVID-19 vaccine or a placebo. This rearrangement joins TRBV12-2 to TRBJ1-3. TRBV12-2 is marked as a pseudogene. The sample here was peripheral blood, taken in a trial of Ad26.COV2.S vaccine versus placebo. The CDR3 DNA reads as TGTGCAAGTCGCTTAGTGGGAGGAATAAAAAACACCATATATTTT. It codes for CASRLVGGIKNTIYF.